The 22 T cell receptor beta chains reported below all come from one sample, sequenced in a study of T cells after posttransplantation cyclophosphamide. The repertoire was sequenced with immunoSEQ multiplex PCR; TCRdb's copy has only in-frame clones and lacks some. The sample shows about 25,000 clones, none of them appearing just once. The sequenced sample was PBMCs. These TCRs come from a woman aged 45-65 years in good health, CMV-negative, and a related stem cell transplant donor.

This clone was recorded many times. The chain joins TRBV4-1 to TRBJ2-7; 10 bases match TRBD2. Looked up from germline, CDR1 is MGHRA and CDR2 is YSYEKL. Trimming at V came to 2 bases and at J to 4 bases, leaving 8 bases not matched to a gene. The CDR3 has 16 amino acids. The CDR3 sequence is CASSQPLAGVSYEQYF. DNA for the CDR3: TGCGCCAGCAGCCAACCGCTAGCGGGAGTGTCGTACGAGCAGTACTTC.

In this sample, this clone turned up many times. The chain links TRBV9 to TRBJ2-1, with 8 bases lining up with TRBD2. Germline V gives CDR1 SGDLS, CDR2 YYNGEE. This CDR3 region has 16 residues. After removal of 5 bases from V and 7 bases from J, the junction contained 14 bases not matched to a gene. The CDR3 nucleotides read TGTGCCAGCAGTTCCACCCCCGGGAGGGCCCGGAATGAGCAGTTCTTC. It specifies CASSSTPGRARNEQFF. Looking up the rest from reference TRBV9 and TRBJ2-1 gives the full variable domain: DSGVTQTPKHLITATGQRVTLRCSPRSGDLSVYWYQQSLDQGLQFLIQYYNGEERAKGNILERFSAQQFPDLHSELNLSSLELGDSALYFCASSSTPGRARNEQFFGPGTRLTVL.

This clone has at least ten counts. The chain employs TRBV7-2 and TRBJ2-7, with 8 bases identical to TRBD2. Germline V CDR1 and CDR2: SGHTA, FQGNSA. CDR3 size: 18 residues. The V segment lost 3 bases and the J segment 2 bases; nucleotides outside the gene matches: 15. The CDR3 DNA follows: TGTGCCAGCAGCTTTGAGGTAGGCTCAGCGGGAGATCCCTACGAGCAGTACTTC. This gives the protein CASSFEVGSAGDPYEQYF. The variable domain in full, completed from reference TRBV7-2 and TRBJ2-7, reads GAGVSQSPSNKVTEKGKDVELRCDPISGHTALYWYRQSLGQGLEFLIYFQGNSAPDKSGLPSDRFSAERTGGSVSTLTIQRTQQEDSAVYLCASSFEVGSAGDPYEQYFGPGTRLTVT.

This clone was detected a few times. The chain recombines TRBV29-1 with TRBJ2-5, with TRBD1 matching over 7 bases. V shed 3 bases and J 5 bases; nucleotides not matched to a gene: 18. Germline loops: CDR1 SQVTM, CDR2 ANQGSEA. The CDR3 is 17 residues long. CDR3: CSVEANRPGQRYETQYF. The CDR3 DNA reads TGCAGCGTTGAGGCAAACCGTCCGGGACAGAGGTACGAGACCCAGTACTTC.

This clone was recorded at least ten times. The chain has TRBV18 and TRBJ2-1; a possible D gene is TRBD2 (5 bases). The CDR3 has 12 residues. Germline CDR1 KGHSH, CDR2 LQKENI. The V and J ends lost 2 bases and 14 bases respectively, with 13 bases between them. The CDR3 sequence: CASSPEEVRKFF. CDR3 nucleotides: TGTGCCAGCTCACCAGAGGAGGTCCGGAAGTTCTTC.

This clone was counted at least ten times. The CDR3 reads CASSLKGRGYGYTF. Here the CDR3 DNA reads TGTGCCAGCAGCTTAAAGGGCCGGGGCTATGGCTACACCTTC. The V gene is TRBV7-9, the J gene TRBJ1-2; D is unclear. Trimming stripped 2 bases from V and 4 bases from J, with 11 bases between. CDR1 SEHNR and CDR2 FQNEAQ come from the germline V gene (reference sequence). The CDR3 is 14 amino acids. The whole variable domain, remainder taken from reference TRBV7-9 and TRBJ1-2, is DTGVSQNPRHKITKRGQNVTFRCDPISEHNRLYWYRQTLGQGPEFLTYFQNEAQLEKSRLLSDRFSAERPKGSFSTLEIQRTEQGDSAMYLCASSLKGRGYGYTFGSGTRLTVV.

This clone was detected many times. This chain joins TRBV6-1 and TRBJ2-5; D is perhaps TRBD2 (6 bases). Germline CDR1 MNHNS, CDR2 SASEGT. This CDR3 is 16 amino acids long. V was shortened by 3 bases and J by 1 base, with 15 bases between the two germline ends. CDR3 bases: TGTGCCAGCAGTGAGTTGGGGGGAGGCCCCCAAGAGACCCAGTACTTC. Residues: CASSELGGGPQETQYF.

This clone was recorded at least ten times. The V and J genes are TRBV29-1 and TRBJ2-2; TRBD2 aligns across 9 bases. Germline values: CDR1 SQVTM, CDR2 ANQGSEA. The CDR3 runs 14 residues. Trimming removed 5 bases from V and 7 bases from J; junction bases left unmatched: 8. CDR3 region: CSVQGAGGFGELFF. The CDR3 DNA reads as TGCAGCGTTCAGGGAGCGGGGGGTTTCGGGGAGCTGTTTTTT.

This clone was seen many times. J is TRBJ2-1 and V is TRBV6-1; 10 bases fit TRBD2. This CDR3 comprises 15 residues. The germline gives CDR1 MNHNS, CDR2 SASEGT. The ends lost 7 bases at V and 4 bases at J; junction bases unmatched: 7. In DNA form, the CDR3 reads TGTGCCAGCATCGAGGCTAGCGGGAGTTACAATGAGCAGTTCTTC. Protein product: CASIEASGSYNEQFF.

This clone was recorded at least ten times. V is TRBV7-9 and J is TRBJ1-1, with TRBD1 as a possible D gene (6 bases). V dropped 5 bases and J dropped 4 bases, with 11 bases sitting between them. Germline V lookup: CDR1 SEHNR, CDR2 FQNEAQ (reference sequence). CDR3 length: 13 amino acids. CDR3 coding DNA: TGTGCCAGCAGCAACAGGGACCGCACTGAAGCTTTCTTT. Residues: CASSNRDRTEAFF. The entire variable domain, with the rest obtained from reference TRBV7-9 and TRBJ1-1, is as follows: DTGVSQNPRHKITKRGQNVTFRCDPISEHNRLYWYRQTLGQGPEFLTYFQNEAQLEKSRLLSDRFSAERPKGSFSTLEIQRTEQGDSAMYLCASSNRDRTEAFFGQGTRLTVV.

This clone was counted ten times or more. The CDR3 sequence is CASSWGQVNEQFF. The DNA of the CDR3 is TGCGCCAGCAGCTGGGGACAGGTAAATGAGCAGTTCTTC. V and J are TRBV5-1 and TRBJ2-1, with TRBD1 identical over 8 bases. CDR3 size: 13 residues. V lost 3 bases to trimming and J lost 7 bases; unmatched junction nucleotides: 3. The germline V gene has CDR1 SGHRS and CDR2 YFSETQ.

In its sample, this clone was seen many times. This CDR3 is also generated by other DNA sequences in the sample. The V gene is TRBV10-3, the J gene TRBJ2-2; 7 positions agree with TRBD2. J gave up 5 bases and V 0 bases, and 9 bases lay outside the gene matches. The CDR3 consists of 17 residues. Germline assignment: CDR1 ENHRY and CDR2 SYGVKD. CDR3 loop: CAISESGLAESTGELFF. In nucleotides, the CDR3 is TGTGCCATCAGTGAGTCGGGGCTAGCGGAATCAACCGGGGAGCTGTTTTTT.

The table lists this clone with many counts. This chain joins TRBV15 and TRBJ2-1, with 7 nucleotides matching TRBD1. Germline CDR1 reads LNHNV; CDR2 reads YYDKDF (reference sequence). The junction had 4 bases not matched to a gene; V was cut back by 0 bases and J by 8 bases. The CDR3 is 14 amino acids. CDR3 region: CATSREQGVYEQFF. The CDR3 nucleotides read TGTGCCACCAGCAGAGAGCAGGGGGTCTATGAGCAGTTCTTC.

This clone was seen repeatedly, ten times or more. J is TRBJ2-1 and V is TRBV6-5; D is unclear. This CDR3 region has 14 residues. Germline V gene data show CDR1 as MNHEY and CDR2 as SVGAGI. V lost 6 bases to trimming and J lost 0 bases, with 9 bases between them. The CDR3: CASRGPSSYNEQFF. DNA of the CDR3: TGTGCCAGCAGAGGCCCTAGCTCCTACAATGAGCAGTTCTTC.

Ten or more counts support this clone. The rearrangement uses TRBV4-2 and TRBJ2-7; D gene uncertain. The CDR3 is 15 residues long. The ends were cut back, 4 bases at V and 2 bases at J, with 15 bases in the middle. Germline assignment: CDR1 LGHNA and CDR2 YNFKEQ. DNA of the CDR3: TGTGCCAGCAGCCCTTCCGGCCAGGATACCTACGAGCAGTACTTC. Its protein product is CASSPSGQDTYEQYF.

This clone has at least ten counts. The chain carries TRBV4-1 and TRBJ2-5, with TRBD1 matching over 9 bases. Germline V CDR1 and CDR2: MGHRA, YSYEKL. The V segment lost 1 base and the J segment 8 bases; nucleotides outside the gene matches: 11. The CDR3 extends over 16 amino acids. The CDR3 loop reads CASSQARGGTGITQYF. The CDR3 nucleotides are TGCGCCAGCAGCCAAGCCCGAGGGGGGACAGGGATTACCCAGTACTTC.

In its sample, this clone was seen many times. The chain links TRBV5-1 to TRBJ2-2; possible D gene TRBD2, 6 bases. This CDR3 spans 15 amino acids. Germline CDR1 SGHRS, CDR2 YFSETQ. V shed 6 bases and J shed 5 bases, with 17 bases lying between them. Written as DNA, the CDR3 is TGCGCCAGCATCATGGCGGGGATGGAGACCGGGGAGCTGTTTTTT. This sequence encodes CASIMAGMETGELFF.

In its sample, this clone was seen many times. The rearrangement joins TRBV7-2 to TRBJ2-7; D not certain. CDR1 is SGHTA and CDR2 is FQGNSA in the germline V gene. The CDR3 totals 14 residues. Trimming removed 1 base at V and 3 bases at J, with 10 bases between. This chain's CDR3 is CASSLGGVNYEQYF. CDR3 nucleotide sequence: TGTGCCAGCAGCTTAGGAGGAGTGAACTACGAGCAGTACTTC.

This clone was recorded many times. This chain uses TRBV19 with TRBJ2-7; 7 bases match TRBD1. J gave up 0 bases and V 2 bases, and 10 bases lay outside the gene matches. Germline-derived CDR1 and CDR2 are LNHDA and SQIVND (reference sequence). The CDR3 covers 17 residues. CDR3 loop: CASSILPGQSPSYEQYF. The CDR3 region has the DNA TGTGCCAGTAGTATATTACCGGGACAGTCCCCCTCCTACGAGCAGTACTTC.

The table lists this clone with many counts. The V gene is TRBV5-1, the J gene TRBJ1-2; D not certain. Germline lookup yields CDR1 SGHRS and CDR2 YFSETQ. The CDR3 spans 12 residues. V was cut by 4 bases and J by 2 bases, with 6 bases left in between. CDR3 nucleotide sequence: TGCGCCAGCAGCCGAGAAAACTATGGCTACACCTTC. As protein: CASSRENYGYTF. Combining the CDR3 with reference TRBV5-1 and TRBJ1-2 gives the whole variable domain KAGVTQTPRYLIKTRGQQVTLSCSPISGHRSVSWYQQTPGQGLQFLFEYFSETQRNKGNFPGRFSGRQFSNSRSEMNVSTLELGDSALYLCASSRENYGYTFGSGTRLTVV.

There are many counts of this clone. V gene TRBV7-9 combines with J gene TRBJ1-2, with 7 bases lining up with TRBD1. CDR1 is SEHNR, CDR2 FQNEAQ, per germline (reference sequence). This CDR3 has 15 amino acids. V dropped 5 bases and J dropped 2; count of bases not matched to a gene: 8. The CDR3 here is CASSASGQTNYGYTF. In DNA form, the CDR3 reads TGTGCCAGCAGCGCATCGGGACAGACAAACTATGGCTACACCTTC. Variable domain in full (rest from reference TRBV7-9 and TRBJ1-2): DTGVSQNPRHKITKRGQNVTFRCDPISEHNRLYWYRQTLGQGPEFLTYFQNEAQLEKSRLLSDRFSAERPKGSFSTLEIQRTEQGDSAMYLCASSASGQTNYGYTFGSGTRLTVV.

There are many counts of this clone. The chain carries TRBV7-8 and TRBJ1-4; D possibly corresponds to TRBD1 (6 bases). V lost 5 bases, J lost 8 bases, and 18 bases lay in between. Germline V lookup: CDR1 SGHVS, CDR2 FQNEAQ. There are 15 residues in the CDR3. Here the CDR3 reads CASSLRSGTREKLFF. CDR3 sequence (DNA): TGTGCCAGCAGCCTAAGGTCCGGGACAAGAGAAAAACTGTTTTTT.